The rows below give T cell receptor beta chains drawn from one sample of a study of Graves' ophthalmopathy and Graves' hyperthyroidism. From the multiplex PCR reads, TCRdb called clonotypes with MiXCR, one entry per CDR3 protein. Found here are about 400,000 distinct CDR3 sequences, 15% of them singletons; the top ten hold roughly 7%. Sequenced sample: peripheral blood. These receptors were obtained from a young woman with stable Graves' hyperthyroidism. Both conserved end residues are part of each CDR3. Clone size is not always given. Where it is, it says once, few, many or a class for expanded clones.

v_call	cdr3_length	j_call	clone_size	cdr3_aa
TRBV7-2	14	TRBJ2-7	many	CASSLPGRSYEQYF
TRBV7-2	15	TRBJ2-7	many	CASSLSIAISYEQYF
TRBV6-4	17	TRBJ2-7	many	CASSRRGGQLASYEQYF
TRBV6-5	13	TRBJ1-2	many	CASRLTGSYGYTF
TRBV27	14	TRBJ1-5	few	CASSLGQGYQPQHF
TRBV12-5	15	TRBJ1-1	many	CASGSNRVGNTEAFF
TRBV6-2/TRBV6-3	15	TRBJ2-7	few	CASNPMRLSSYEQYF
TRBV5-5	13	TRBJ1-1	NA	CASSLGLVTEAFF
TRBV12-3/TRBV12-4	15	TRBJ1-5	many	CASSLGAPGNQPQHF
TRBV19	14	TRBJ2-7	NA	CASMGLVGPYDQYF
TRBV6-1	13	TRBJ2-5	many	CASSPDRQETQYF
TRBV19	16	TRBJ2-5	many	CASSTTGAPTGETQYF
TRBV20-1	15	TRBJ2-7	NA	CSARDKGGVPYEQYF
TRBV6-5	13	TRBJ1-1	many	CASGRVMNTEAFF
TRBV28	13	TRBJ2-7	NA	CASIKSPASEQYF
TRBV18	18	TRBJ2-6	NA	CASSQSGTSTLGANVLTF
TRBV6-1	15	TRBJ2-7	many	CASSEGGNPRYEQYF
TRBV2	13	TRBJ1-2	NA	CASSVRGSYGYTF
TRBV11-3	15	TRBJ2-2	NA	CASSFSGGAPGELFF
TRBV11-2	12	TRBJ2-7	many	CASSPTQGKQYF
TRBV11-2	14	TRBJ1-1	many	CASSRFRGPTEAFF
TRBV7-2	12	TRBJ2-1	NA	CASGIEGNEQFF
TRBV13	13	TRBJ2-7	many	CASSLHPGYEQYF
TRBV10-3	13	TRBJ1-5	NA	CAIGGTENQPQHF
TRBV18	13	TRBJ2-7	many	CASSGGLRYEQYF
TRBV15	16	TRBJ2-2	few	CATSPSRGVHTGELLF
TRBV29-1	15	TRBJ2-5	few	CSANLAGGRRETQYF
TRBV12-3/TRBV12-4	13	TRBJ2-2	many	CASRLRGTGELFF
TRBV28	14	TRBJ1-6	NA	CASSRDSTNSPLHF
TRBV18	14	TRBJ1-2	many	CASSFDSRVDGYTF
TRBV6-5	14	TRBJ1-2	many	CASSYRGVGYGYTF
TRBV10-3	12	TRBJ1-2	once	CAISGYRGGYTF
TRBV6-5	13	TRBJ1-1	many	CASSYKQGAEASF
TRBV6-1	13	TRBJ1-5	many	CASSSGVRQPQHF
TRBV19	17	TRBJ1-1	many	CASSPFYRQGTNTEAFF